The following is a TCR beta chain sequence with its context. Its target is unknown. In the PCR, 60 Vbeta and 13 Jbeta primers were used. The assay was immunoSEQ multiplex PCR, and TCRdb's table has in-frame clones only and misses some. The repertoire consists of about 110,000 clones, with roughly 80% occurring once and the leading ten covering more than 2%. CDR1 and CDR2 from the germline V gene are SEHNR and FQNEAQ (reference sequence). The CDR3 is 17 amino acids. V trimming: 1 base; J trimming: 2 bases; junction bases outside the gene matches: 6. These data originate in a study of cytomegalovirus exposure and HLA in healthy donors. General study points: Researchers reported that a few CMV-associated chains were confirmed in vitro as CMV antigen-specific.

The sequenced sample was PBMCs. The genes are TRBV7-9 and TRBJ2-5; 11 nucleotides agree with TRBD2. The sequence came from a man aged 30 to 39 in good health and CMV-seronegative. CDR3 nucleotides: TGTGCCAGCAGCTTAGTGGTGACTAGCGGGAAGCAAGAGACCCAGTACTTC. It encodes CASSLVVTSGKQETQYF.